The rows below give T cell receptor beta chains drawn from one sample of a study of blood T cell repertoires in COVID-19. Sequenced by immunoSEQ multiplex PCR; TCRdb stores in-frame clones only, minus some. In the table there are 150,000 or so clones, about 82% of which are singletons. Sequenced sample: peripheral blood. Receptors originate from a middle-aged woman with active or convalescent COVID-19. Each CDR3 is given with its conserved first and last residue. A D gene is named only where the DNA matches it firmly. Expanded clones are given a class, and other clones once, few, many or no size at all.

abundance,v_gene,j_gene,d_gene,CDR3aa,CDR3nt
few,TRBV3-1/TRBV3-2,TRBJ1-2,.,CASSEHMGYTF,TGTGCCAGCAGCGAACATATGGGCTACACCTTC
.,TRBV5-4,TRBJ1-1,.,CASSWQGQGTEAFF,TGTGCCAGCAGCTGGCAGGGTCAGGGCACTGAAGCTTTCTTT
.,TRBV20-1,TRBJ2-3,.,CSASLKDTQYF,TGCAGTGCTAGCCTTAAAGATACGCAGTATTTT
.,TRBV21-1,TRBJ1-5,.,CASSNINKGQGLYSNQPQHF,TGTGCCAGCAGCAATATCAATAAGGGACAAGGTCTTTATAGCAATCAGCCCCAGCATTTT
.,TRBV27,TRBJ1-3,.,CASSLTTGKPGNTIYF,TGTGCCAGCAGTCTGACAACAGGGAAACCTGGAAACACCATATATTTT
.,TRBV28,TRBJ1-5,TRBD1,CASSPTGDNQPQHF,TGTGCCAGCAGTCCGACAGGGGATAATCAGCCCCAGCATTTT
once,TRBV29-1,TRBJ2-1,TRBD2,CSVEGRVLAGGDSHEQFF,TGCAGCGTTGAAGGACGGGTCCTAGCGGGGGGGGATTCACATGAGCAGTTCTTC
few,TRBV19,TRBJ2-3,.,CASSKGRTDTQYF,TGTGCCAGTAGTAAAGGGAGGACAGATACGCAGTATTTT
.,TRBV27,TRBJ1-1,.,CASTLKAGKKAEAFF,TGTGCCAGCACCCTTAAGGCAGGGAAGAAAGCTGAAGCTTTCTTT
.,TRBV3-1/TRBV3-2,TRBJ2-7,.,CASSPVGTGVLEQYF,TGTGCCAGCAGCCCCGTGGGGACGGGGGTTCTGGAGCAGTACTTC
.,TRBV28,TRBJ1-1,TRBD1,CASSTGGYDTEAFF,TGTGCCAGCAGTACAGGGGGCTATGACACTGAAGCTTTCTTT
.,TRBV2,TRBJ1-1,.,CASSDVGGGPEAFF,TGTGCCAGCAGTGACGTTGGTGGCGGCCCTGAAGCTTTCTTT
few,TRBV2,TRBJ1-5,.,CASSRSQNNQPQHF,TGTGCCAGCAGTAGGAGTCAGAACAATCAGCCCCAGCATTTT
.,TRBV27,TRBJ1-5,TRBD1,CARGTGKALGGNQPQHF,TGTGCCAGGGGGACAGGGAAGGCCCTCGGGGGCAATCAGCCCCAGCATTTT
.,TRBV19,TRBJ1-1,.,CASSISRVGTEAFF,TGTGCCAGTAGTATATCCAGGGTGGGCACTGAAGCTTTCTTT
.,TRBV15,TRBJ2-7,TRBD2,CATSRAGGGLPYEQYF,TGTGCCACCAGCAGAGCCGGGGGGGGACTTCCCTACGAGCAGTACTTC
.,TRBV6-2/TRBV6-3,TRBJ2-1,TRBD2,CASSPGLAYNEQFF,TGTGCCAGCAGTCCGGGACTAGCGTACAATGAGCAGTTCTTC
.,TRBV19,TRBJ1-4,.,CASSQTRGQLFF,TGTGCCAGTAGCCAGACACGCGGGCAACTGTTTTTT
.,TRBV21-1,TRBJ1-2,.,CASTPRVPNYGYTF,TGTGCCAGCACCCCCAGGGTCCCTAACTATGGCTACACCTTC
.,TRBV27,TRBJ1-1,.,CASSLSRRAGSAAFF,TGTGCCAGCAGTTTATCAAGGAGAGCCGGTTCAGCAGCTTTCTTT
.,TRBV19,TRBJ2-1,TRBD2,CASSSPGRLAGFDEQFF,TGTGCCAGTAGTAGCCCAGGGAGACTAGCGGGTTTCGATGAGCAGTTCTTC
.,TRBV24-1,TRBJ2-1,TRBD2,CATSDRATRLAGGSYNEQFF,TGTGCCACCAGTGACCGTGCGACTAGACTAGCGGGAGGAAGTTACAATGAGCAGTTCTTC
.,TRBV14,TRBJ1-3,TRBD1,CASSPPDRKAGNTIYF,TGTGCCAGCAGCCCCCCGGACAGGAAAGCTGGAAACACCATATATTTT
.,TRBV24-1,TRBJ2-1,.,CATRSHSYNEQFF,TGTGCCACCAGGTCCCACTCCTACAATGAGCAGTTCTTC
.,TRBV6-2/TRBV6-3,TRBJ1-1,.,CASSRLAGNTEAFF,TGTGCCAGCAGTCGACTCGCCGGGAACACTGAAGCTTTCTTT
.,TRBV10-3,TRBJ1-6,TRBD1,CATGTGDNSPLHF,TGTGCCACCGGGACAGGGGATAATTCACCCCTCCACTTT
once,TRBV7-2,TRBJ1-2,.,CASSLAPGLNYGYTF,TGTGCCAGCAGCTTAGCCCCGGGGTTAAACTATGGCTACACCTTC
.,TRBV6-5,TRBJ2-7,.,CASSYSATPYEQYF,TGTGCCAGCAGTTACTCGGCCACCCCCTACGAGCAGTACTTC
.,TRBV27,TRBJ2-7,TRBD2,CASSYRGEGDEQYF,TGTGCCAGCAGTTACCGAGGGGAGGGCGACGAGCAGTACTTC
.,TRBV6-5,TRBJ1-1,TRBD1,CASNRGQGMNTEAFF,TGTGCCAGCAACCGGGGACAGGGGATGAACACTGAAGCTTTCTTT
.,TRBV10-3,TRBJ2-1,.,CAISENLGEQFF,TGTGCCATCAGTGAGAATCTCGGTGAGCAGTTCTTC
.,TRBV29-1,TRBJ1-1,TRBD1,CSVDRGPSTEAFF,TGCAGCGTCGACAGGGGGCCGAGTACTGAAGCTTTCTTT
.,TRBV19,TRBJ1-2,TRBD1,CASSRGSGGNYGYTF,TGTGCCAGTAGCCGGGGATCAGGGGGCAACTATGGCTACACCTTC
.,TRBV27,TRBJ1-2,TRBD1,CASSLSGDREVYGYTF,TGTGCCAGCAGTTTATCCGGGGACAGGGAGGTCTATGGCTACACCTTC
.,TRBV11-2,TRBJ1-2,.,CASSLEIKFRFFYGYTF,TGTGCCAGCAGCCTAGAAATCAAGTTCAGGTTTTTCTATGGCTACACCTTC
.,TRBV10-3,TRBJ1-6,.,CAISESQSPLHF,TGTGCCATCAGTGAGTCGCAGTCACCCCTCCACTTT
.,TRBV10-2,TRBJ2-7,.,CASRGHDYEQYF,TGCGCCAGCAGGGGGCACGACTACGAGCAGTACTTC
few,TRBV5-1,TRBJ2-2,.,CASGRGGALNTGELFF,TGCGCCAGCGGACGGGGAGGAGCGTTGAACACCGGGGAGCTGTTTTTT
.,TRBV28,TRBJ1-1,.,CASSLSTGLTEAFF,TGTGCCAGCAGTTTATCAACAGGGCTCACTGAAGCTTTCTTT
.,TRBV19,TRBJ1-5,TRBD1,CASSRQGTNQPQHF,TGTGCCAGTAGTCGACAGGGTACGAATCAGCCCCAGCATTTT
.,TRBV7-2,TRBJ2-7,TRBD2,CASSLRGREAYEQYF,TGTGCCAGCAGCTTACGGGGGCGGGAGGCGTACGAGCAGTACTTC
.,TRBV27,TRBJ2-6,.,CASKEDFSHSGANVLTF,TGTGCCAGCAAGGAGGACTTCTCTCACTCTGGGGCCAACGTCCTGACTTTC
once,TRBV18,TRBJ2-1,.,CASSPLYQGTYNEQFF,TGTGCCAGCTCACCACTATATCAGGGGACCTACAATGAGCAGTTCTTC
.,TRBV15,TRBJ2-2,.,CATSRGRKFGTGELFF,TGTGCCACCAGCCGAGGGAGGAAGTTCGGCACCGGGGAGCTGTTTTTT
.,TRBV7-2,TRBJ2-5,.,CASSLQLTVEETQYF,TGTGCCAGCAGCCTACAACTGACAGTCGAAGAGACCCAGTACTTC
few,TRBV5-1,TRBJ1-6,.,CASSPGGESPLHF,TGCGCCAGCAGCCCTGGAGGAGAGTCACCCCTCCACTTT
.,TRBV25-1,TRBJ1-1,TRBD1,CASSPQGRREAFF,TGTGCCAGCAGTCCACAGGGGAGGCGGGAAGCTTTCTTT
few,TRBV28,TRBJ1-5,TRBD1,CASSSSGGRNQPQHF,TGTGCCAGCAGTTCCTCAGGGGGACGGAATCAGCCCCAGCATTTT
.,TRBV28,TRBJ1-6,.,CASSLLHSPLHF,TGTGCCAGCAGTTTACTCCATTCACCCCTCCACTTT
.,TRBV7-2,TRBJ1-3,TRBD1,CASSFTGGSGNTIYF,TGTGCCAGCAGCTTCACAGGGGGATCTGGAAACACCATATATTTT